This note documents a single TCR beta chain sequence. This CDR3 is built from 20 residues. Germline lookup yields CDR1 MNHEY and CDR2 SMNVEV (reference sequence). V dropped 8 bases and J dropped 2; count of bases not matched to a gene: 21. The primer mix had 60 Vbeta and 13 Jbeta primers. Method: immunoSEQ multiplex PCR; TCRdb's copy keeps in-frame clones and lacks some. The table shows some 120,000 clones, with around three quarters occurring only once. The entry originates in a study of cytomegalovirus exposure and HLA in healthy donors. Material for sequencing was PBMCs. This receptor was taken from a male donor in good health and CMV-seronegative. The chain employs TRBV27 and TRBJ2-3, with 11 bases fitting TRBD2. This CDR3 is CASPLKRGTSGLTTTDTQYF. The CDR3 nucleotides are TGTGCCAGCCCGTTGAAAAGAGGGACTAGCGGACTAACAACCACAGATACGCAGTATTTT.